Presented here are 24 T cell receptor beta chains from one specimen sequenced in a study of blood T cell repertoires in COVID-19. Repertoires were generated with immunoSEQ multiplex PCR, while TCRdb's copy carries only in-frame clones and drops some. The sample yields 50,000 to 60,000 clones, about 89% seen once. Sequencing was performed on peripheral blood. The receptors were sampled from a human donor in a cohort sampled during active COVID-19.

In this sample, this clone turned up once. The chain links TRBV19 to TRBJ1-4; 8 positions agree with TRBD1. The germline CDR1 and CDR2 sequences are LNHDA and SQIVND (reference sequence). Trimming removed 3 bases from V and 0 bases from J; junction bases left unmatched: 3. This CDR3 comprises 16 residues. This CDR3 reads CASSISTGATNEKLFF. The CDR3 nucleotides read TGTGCCAGTAGTATCTCGACAGGGGCAACTAATGAAAAACTGTTTTTT. Using reference TRBV19 and TRBJ1-4 for the parts outside the CDR3, the full variable domain is DGGITQSPKYLFRKEGQNVTLSCEQNLNHDAMYWYRQDPGQGLRLIYYSQIVNDFQKGDIAEGYSVSREKKESFPLTVTSAQKNPTAFYLCASSISTGATNEKLFFGSGTQLSVL.

The chain employs TRBV6-1 and TRBJ2-7, with TRBD2 matching over 7 bases. Germline CDR1 is MNHNS and CDR2 is SASEGT. CDR3 length equals 17 residues. V shed 0 bases, J shed 7 bases, and the junction held 15 bases outside the gene matches. The CDR3 bases are TGTGCCAGCAGTGAAGCATTGGGACGGGGGGAGACGGGGGAGCAGTACGTC. This translates into CASSEALGRGETGEQYV.

This chain joins TRBV5-1 and TRBJ2-5; TRBD2 matches at 12 bases. From germline, CDR1 is SGHRS and CDR2 YFSETQ. This CDR3 spans 16 amino acids. Losses at the gene ends were 2 bases for V and 1 base for J; bases not matched to a gene: 3. CDR3 coding DNA: TGCGCCAGCAGCTTTCTACTAGCGGGGGGCCAAGAGACCCAGTACTTC. Translating it yields CASSFLLAGGQETQYF.

The V gene is TRBV7-2, the J gene TRBJ2-3, with 7 bases lining up with TRBD2. Trimming cost V 5 bases and J 0 bases; bases outside gene matches: 5. The germline gives CDR1 SGHTA, CDR2 FQGNSA. This CDR3 is 15 amino acids long. CDR3 residues: CASSPAAGSTDTQYF. The CDR3 DNA reads as TGTGCCAGCAGCCCAGCAGCGGGAAGCACAGATACGCAGTATTTT.

The chain couples TRBV19 to TRBJ1-6; 10 positions match TRBD1. This CDR3 spans 14 amino acids. Germline V CDR1 and CDR2: LNHDA, SQIVND (reference sequence). V dropped 6 bases and J dropped 10; count of bases not matched to a gene: 6. CDR3 in amino acids: CASSLTGGGSPLHF. As DNA, the CDR3 is TGTGCCAGTAGCTTGACAGGGGGCGGGTCACCCCTCCACTTT.

The chain uses TRBV20-1 and TRBJ2-1, with unresolved D. V shed 5 bases and J shed 6 bases, with 8 bases lying between them. This CDR3 contains 11 residues. The germline CDR1 and CDR2 sequences are DFQATT and SNEGSKA (reference sequence). The CDR3 region has the DNA TGCAGTGCTGCTCACGGCAATGAGCAGTTCTTC. As protein: CSAAHGNEQFF.

The chain joins TRBV3-1 (or the pseudogene TRBV3-2) to TRBJ2-1; possible D gene TRBD2, 6 bases. The CDR3 has 12 residues. V lost 6 bases and J 9 bases, leaving 12 bases between the germline ends. The germline V gene has CDR1 LGHDT and CDR2 YNNKEL (reference sequence). DNA for the CDR3: TGTGCCAGCAGTCGACTAGAGGGTGAGCAGTTCTTC. Amino acids: CASSRLEGEQFF.

J is TRBJ2-7 and V is TRBV5-6; 11 bases line up with TRBD1. The CDR3 totals 15 residues. The V gene end was trimmed by 1 base and the J gene end by 5 bases; junction bases not matched to a gene: 5. Germline CDR1 is SGHDT and CDR2 is YYEEEE. The CDR3 loop reads CASSLWDRGDNEQYV. The CDR3, as DNA: TGTGCCAGCAGCTTGTGGGACAGGGGGGACAACGAGCAGTACGTC.

The CDR3 nucleotides read TGTGCCAGCAGCCGGGACAGGGAAGGCCATCAGTACTTC. It is translated as CASSRDREGHQYF. This chain links TRBV7-2 with TRBJ2-4, with 9 nucleotides matching TRBD1. With 5 bases clipped from V and 12 bases from J, the junction kept 8 bases outside the gene matches. CDR3 length equals 13 residues. Germline CDR1 reads SGHTA; CDR2 reads FQGNSA. Full variable domain (remainder filled in from reference TRBV7-2 and TRBJ2-4): GAGVSQSPSNKVTEKGKDVELRCDPISGHTALYWYRQSLGQGLEFLIYFQGNSAPDKSGLPSDRFSAERTGGSVSTLTIQRTQQEDSAVYLCASSRDREGHQYFGAGTRLSVL.

This rearrangement joins TRBV5-1 to TRBJ2-2, with 14 positions matching TRBD2. Germline trimming cut 2 bases from V and 5 bases from J; bases unmatched to any gene: 2. Germline V gene sequence: CDR1 SGHRS, CDR2 YFSETQ. The length of the CDR3 is 16 residues. CDR3 sequence (DNA): TGCGCCAGCAGCTTACGGACTAGCGGGGGGACCGGGGAGCTGTTTTTT. Translated: CASSLRTSGGTGELFF. Complete variable domain (other parts from reference TRBV5-1 and TRBJ2-2): KAGVTQTPRYLIKTRGQQVTLSCSPISGHRSVSWYQQTPGQGLQFLFEYFSETQRNKGNFPGRFSGRQFSNSRSEMNVSTLELGDSALYLCASSLRTSGGTGELFFGEGSRLTVL.

The V and J genes are TRBV9 and TRBJ2-3, with D maybe TRBD2 (6 bases). V gave up 0 bases and J gave up 8 bases, with 16 bases separating them. The CDR3 runs 15 residues. CDR1 is SGDLS and CDR2 is YYNGEE in the germline V gene. CDR3 sequence: CASSVEREGRGTQYF. The CDR3 DNA is TGTGCCAGCAGCGTAGAGCGTGAGGGGCGGGGTACGCAGTATTTT.

The chain is built from TRBV7-9 and TRBJ1-4, with D possibly being TRBD1 (5 bases). In germline, CDR1 is SEHNR, CDR2 FQNEAQ (reference sequence). Trimming took 5 bases from V and 5 from J, leaving 15 bases between them. This CDR3 region has 15 residues. CDR3 sequence (DNA): TGTGCCAGCAGCAACCCCGGGGGTGGGAATGAAAAACTGTTTTTT. It encodes CASSNPGGGNEKLFF.

This clone was seen a single time. The chain employs TRBV5-1 and TRBJ1-1; D possibly corresponds to TRBD1 (6 bases). The length of the CDR3 is 15 residues. Per the germline V gene, CDR1 is SGHRS and CDR2 is YFSETQ. V was trimmed by 2 bases and J by 2 bases, leaving 13 bases between them. The CDR3 is CASSFTGQLNTEAFF. In DNA form, the CDR3 reads TGCGCCAGCAGCTTTACCGGACAGCTAAACACTGAAGCTTTCTTT.

Note on this clone: The identical CDR3 is also encoded by other nucleotide sequences in the sample. The chain employs TRBV6-2 or TRBV6-3 and TRBJ2-3; possible D gene TRBD2, 6 bases. Germline V CDR1 and CDR2: MNHEY, SVGEGT. Trimming shortened V by 3 bases and J by 3 bases, and 16 bases separated the two germline ends. CDR3 length equals 16 residues. CDR3 residues: CASSYGSGEGTDTQYF. CDR3 DNA sequence: TGTGCCAGCAGTTATGGTAGCGGCGAGGGGACAGATACGCAGTATTTT.

This chain's CDR3 is CASSLGSGGLKNIQYF. CDR3 nucleotides: TGTGCCAGCAGTTTAGGTAGCGGGGGGCTTAAAAACATTCAGTACTTC. The genes are TRBV6-2 or TRBV6-3 and TRBJ2-4; 10 nucleotides line up with TRBD2. Trimming at V came to 4 bases and at J to 4 bases, leaving 7 bases not matched to a gene. Germline lookup yields CDR1 MNHEY and CDR2 SVGEGT. The CDR3 has 16 amino acids.

This chain joins TRBV5-4 and TRBJ2-7; D ambiguous. Germline V lookup: CDR1 SGHNT, CDR2 YYREEE (reference sequence). CDR3 length equals 12 residues. The V gene lost 0 bases and the J gene lost 7 bases, with 8 bases spanning the gap. The CDR3 nucleotides are TGTGCCAGCAGCTTGGCAGCCGGGGAGCAGTACGTC. It specifies CASSLAAGEQYV.

This chain links TRBV5-1 with TRBJ2-3; the match to TRBD1 covers 8 bases. After removal of 0 bases from V and 5 bases from J, the junction contained 14 bases not matched to a gene. In germline, CDR1 is SGHRS, CDR2 YFSETQ. There are 18 residues in the CDR3. The CDR3 protein is CASSLVRNRGVRGDTQYF. The CDR3 region has the DNA TGCGCCAGCAGCTTGGTCCGGAACAGGGGGGTCCGAGGAGATACGCAGTATTTT.

This clone showed up just once. The V call is TRBV6-5, the J call TRBJ2-3, with D possibly matching TRBD2 (5 bases). Germline V lookup: CDR1 MNHEY, CDR2 SVGAGI. The CDR3 length is 12 residues. V lost 6 bases and J 5 bases, leaving 9 bases between the germline ends. The CDR3 DNA reads as TGTGCCAGCAGATCTGGAGGAGATACGCAGTATTTT. As protein: CASRSGGDTQYF.

The V gene is TRBV11-2, the J gene TRBJ1-3; 9 nucleotides match TRBD1. The CDR3 totals 16 residues. Germline trimming cut 5 bases from V and 5 bases from J; bases unmatched to any gene: 10. Germline V gene sequence: CDR1 SGHAT, CDR2 FQNNGV. The CDR3 loop reads CASSPFGQGFRNTIYF. The CDR3 DNA is TGTGCCAGCAGCCCATTTGGACAGGGGTTTAGAAACACCATATATTTT. Looking up the rest from reference TRBV11-2 and TRBJ1-3 gives the full variable domain: EAGVAQSPRYKIIEKRQSVAFWCNPISGHATLYWYQQILGQGPKLLIQFQNNGVVDDSQLPKDRFSAERLKGVDSTLKIQPAKLEDSAVYLCASSPFGQGFRNTIYFGEGSWLTVV.

This sequence joins TRBV11-2 and TRBJ1-4; D is undetermined. The CDR3 runs 12 residues. CDR1 and CDR2 from the germline V gene are SGHAT and FQNNGV. V was pared by 1 base and J by 8 bases, with 5 bases between. CDR3 sequence: CASSLALEKLFF. The CDR3 DNA follows: TGTGCCAGCAGCTTAGCTTTGGAAAAACTGTTTTTT. Filled out from reference TRBV11-2 and TRBJ1-4, the complete variable domain reads EAGVAQSPRYKIIEKRQSVAFWCNPISGHATLYWYQQILGQGPKLLIQFQNNGVVDDSQLPKDRFSAERLKGVDSTLKIQPAKLEDSAVYLCASSLALEKLFFGSGTQLSVL.

This chain uses TRBV30 with TRBJ1-1; weak D call: TRBD1 (6 bases). Germline lookup yields CDR1 GTSNPN and CDR2 SVGIG (reference sequence). The CDR3 is 14 residues long. Deletions cut 3 bases from V and 2 bases from J, with 13 bases between. The CDR3 DNA sequence: TGTGCCTGGAGCCCGGGCAGGGGAAACACTGAAGCTTTCTTT. Protein product: CAWSPGRGNTEAFF. The full variable domain, its missing parts supplied by reference TRBV30 and TRBJ1-1, is SQTIHQWPATLVQPVGSPLSLECTVEGTSNPNLYWYRQAAGRGLQLLFYSVGIGQISSEVPQNLSASRPQDRQFILSSKKLLLSDSGFYLCAWSPGRGNTEAFFGQGTRLTVV.

In its sample, this clone was seen once. The V call is TRBV5-1, the J call TRBJ1-1; 7 bases map to TRBD1. Germline lookup yields CDR1 SGHRS and CDR2 YFSETQ. Losses at the gene ends were 4 bases for V and 0 bases for J; bases not matched to a gene: 3. The CDR3 runs 14 residues. This chain's CDR3 is CASSGGTVNTEAFF. Here the CDR3 DNA reads TGCGCCAGCAGCGGGGGGACAGTGAACACTGAAGCTTTCTTT.

The genes are TRBV11-3 and TRBJ2-7; D is uncertain. CDR1 and CDR2 (germline): SGHNT, YENEEA. The CDR3 runs 12 residues. Trimming took 2 bases from V and 5 from J, leaving 7 bases between them. The CDR3, as DNA: TGTGCCAGCAGCTTAACACGGGACGAGCAGTACGTC. Its translation: CASSLTRDEQYV.

As to this clone: The sample contains more than one DNA sequence encoding this CDR3. This chain uses TRBV7-2 with TRBJ1-2, with D perhaps matching TRBD1 (5 bases). The CDR3 extends over 16 amino acids. Germline loops: CDR1 SGHTA, CDR2 FQGNSA. Trimming cost V 4 bases and J 0 bases, with 15 bases left between them. CDR3 nucleotides: TGTGCCAGCAGCTCTGGACAAGCCCCCTCTAACTATGGCTACACCTTC. Amino acids: CASSSGQAPSNYGYTF.